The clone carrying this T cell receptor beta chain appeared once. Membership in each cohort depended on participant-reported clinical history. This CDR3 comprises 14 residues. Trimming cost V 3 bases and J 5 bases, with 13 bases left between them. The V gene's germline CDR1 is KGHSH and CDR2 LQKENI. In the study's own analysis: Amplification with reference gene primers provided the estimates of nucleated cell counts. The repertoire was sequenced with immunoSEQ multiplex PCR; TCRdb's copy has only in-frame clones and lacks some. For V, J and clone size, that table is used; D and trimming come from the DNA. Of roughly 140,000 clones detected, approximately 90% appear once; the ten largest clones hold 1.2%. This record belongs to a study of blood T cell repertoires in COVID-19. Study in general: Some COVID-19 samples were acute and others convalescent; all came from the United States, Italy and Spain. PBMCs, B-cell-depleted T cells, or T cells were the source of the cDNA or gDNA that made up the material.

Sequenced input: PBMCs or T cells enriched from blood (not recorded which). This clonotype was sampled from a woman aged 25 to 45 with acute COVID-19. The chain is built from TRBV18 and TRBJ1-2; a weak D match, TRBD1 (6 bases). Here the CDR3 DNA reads TGTGCCAGCTCACCGGCGGGGGCGGGGTATGGCTACACCTTC. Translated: CASSPAGAGYGYTF.